This record concerns one TCR beta chain sequence. What it recognizes is unknown. This sample was included in a study of PD-1 blockade in classical Hodgkin lymphoma. Overall study findings and caveats: CD4+ but not CD8+ TCR diversity rose significantly by C4D1. Healthy donors reportedly exceeded newly diagnosed patients in baseline TCR diversity.

The CDR3 is made up of 14 amino acids. Germline CDR1 SGDLS, CDR2 YYNGEE. Trimming stripped 3 bases from V and 2 bases from J, with 11 bases between. Repertoires were generated with immunoSEQ multiplex PCR, while TCRdb's copy carries only in-frame clones and drops some. The sample contains under 95,000 clones, about 93% of which appear only once. Autologous stem cell transplantation was followed by relapse in every patient, and brentuximab vedotin exposure varied. The V call is TRBV9, the J call TRBJ1-2, with D perhaps matching TRBD1 (6 bases). The receptor's source is a human donor with classical Hodgkin lymphoma. This sample comprised peripheral blood mononuclear cells (PBMCs), obtained at baseline. CDR3 region: CASSGPRGNYGYTF. CDR3 nucleotides: TGTGCCAGCAGCGGCCCGAGGGGGAACTATGGCTACACCTTC.